A selection of T cell receptor beta chains follows, all from one sample in a study of CD8+CD57+ T cells in acquired aplastic anemia. In TCRdb, the reads were re-called with MiXCR into one record per CDR3 protein. This sample has more than 150,000 distinct CDR3 sequences, with around three fifths found just once. Sequenced sample: sorted CD4+, CD8+, or CD8+CD57+ T cells (not recorded which) from PBMCs. The receptors derive from a human donor with severe aplastic anemia or a healthy control (not recorded which). Both conserved end residues are part of each CDR3. Each record gives: V gene, J gene, CDR3 protein.

v_call: TRBV7-8
j_call: TRBJ2-7
cdr3_aa: CASSHGISVHEQYF

v_call: TRBV29-1
j_call: TRBJ2-2
cdr3_aa: CSVRGGGDTGELFF

v_call: TRBV24-1
j_call: TRBJ1-5
cdr3_aa: CATSDSRGTSNQPQHF

v_call: TRBV7-3
j_call: TRBJ1-1
cdr3_aa: CASSLFELHTPTGIMNTEAFF

v_call: TRBV7-9
j_call: TRBJ2-7
cdr3_aa: CASSLDGPSEQYF

v_call: TRBV19
j_call: TRBJ2-1
cdr3_aa: CASSMGRESYNEQFF

v_call: TRBV7-2
j_call: TRBJ2-7
cdr3_aa: CASSEKGQGVTYEQYF

v_call: TRBV7-9
j_call: TRBJ2-2
cdr3_aa: CASSLDNGGVTGELFF

v_call: TRBV7-3
j_call: TRBJ2-3
cdr3_aa: CASSQIWQGGTDTQYF

v_call: TRBV7-9
j_call: TRBJ2-3
cdr3_aa: CASSLGVTSVDTQYF

v_call: TRBV6-5
j_call: TRBJ2-7
cdr3_aa: CASSYPPGSGGEQYF

v_call: TRBV20-1
j_call: TRBJ1-5
cdr3_aa: CSADTGRSRDQPQHF

v_call: TRBV10-3
j_call: TRBJ2-7
cdr3_aa: CAISESSNSYEQYF

v_call: TRBV20-1
j_call: TRBJ2-1
cdr3_aa: CSADPDVRSYNEQFF

v_call: TRBV7-9
j_call: TRBJ2-3
cdr3_aa: CASSLTLRTGTDTQYF

v_call: TRBV29-1
j_call: TRBJ2-3
cdr3_aa: CSVEGVAGLVGTDTQYF

v_call: TRBV29-1
j_call: TRBJ1-1
cdr3_aa: CSGARPGNEAFF

v_call: TRBV3-1
j_call: TRBJ1-2
cdr3_aa: CASSLPGRNGYTF

v_call: TRBV25-1
j_call: TRBJ1-1
cdr3_aa: CASSELGRQGTEACF

v_call: TRBV25-1
j_call: TRBJ2-5
cdr3_aa: CASSYGQTSAGETQYF

v_call: TRBV29-1
j_call: TRBJ2-1
cdr3_aa: CSVDWRGLAGEQFF

v_call: TRBV2
j_call: TRBJ2-7
cdr3_aa: CASSEGLAGVEQYF

v_call: TRBV29-1
j_call: .
cdr3_aa: CSQRAVNEQYF

v_call: TRBV7-9
j_call: TRBJ1-6
cdr3_aa: CASSWGQVGSPLHF

v_call: TRBV12-3/TRBV12-4
j_call: TRBJ2-7
cdr3_aa: CASSRYYEQYF

v_call: TRBV20-1
j_call: TRBJ2-7
cdr3_aa: CGGAGGANEQYF

v_call: TRBV24-1
j_call: TRBJ2-2
cdr3_aa: CATSAKGVGELFF

v_call: TRBV7-2
j_call: TRBJ2-1
cdr3_aa: CASSLGSVSGRGTDNEQFF

v_call: TRBV2
j_call: TRBJ1-2
cdr3_aa: CASSVLTATRAGYTF

v_call: TRBV5-1
j_call: TRBJ2-1
cdr3_aa: CASSSYQGRERSYNEQFF

v_call: TRBV7-9
j_call: TRBJ2-7
cdr3_aa: CASSLMSSYEQYF

v_call: TRBV29-1
j_call: TRBJ2-3
cdr3_aa: CSVGQGLTDTQYF

v_call: TRBV24-1
j_call: TRBJ2-1
cdr3_aa: CATSTIPGQGSHEQFF

v_call: TRBV7-3
j_call: TRBJ2-2
cdr3_aa: CASSRLGTSGGNTGELFF

v_call: TRBV5-5
j_call: TRBJ1-1
cdr3_aa: CASRLDVNTEAFF

v_call: TRBV29-1
j_call: TRBJ1-2
cdr3_aa: CSVPRGQGANYGYTF

v_call: TRBV7-3
j_call: TRBJ2-1
cdr3_aa: CASSLTDPPNEQFF

v_call: TRBV10-3
j_call: TRBJ2-6
cdr3_aa: CAIRREAGGDSGANVLTF

v_call: TRBV19
j_call: TRBJ1-1
cdr3_aa: CASSLSGSTEAFF

v_call: TRBV7-9
j_call: TRBJ2-7
cdr3_aa: CASSPDRGLVYEQYF

v_call: TRBV19
j_call: TRBJ2-7
cdr3_aa: CASGDSHYEQYF

v_call: TRBV7-9
j_call: TRBJ2-7
cdr3_aa: CASSYQDRGYEQYF

v_call: TRBV5-4
j_call: TRBJ1-2
cdr3_aa: CASSGKGEYGYTF

v_call: TRBV12-3/TRBV12-4
j_call: TRBJ2-2
cdr3_aa: CASSLVRGHTGELFF

v_call: TRBV5-5
j_call: TRBJ2-5
cdr3_aa: CASSPDNEETQYF

v_call: TRBV20-1
j_call: TRBJ2-1
cdr3_aa: CSASAPAGPDNEQFF

v_call: TRBV7-9
j_call: TRBJ2-7
cdr3_aa: CASSPRGSYEQYF

v_call: TRBV18
j_call: TRBJ1-2
cdr3_aa: CASSHTGQVDGYTF

v_call: TRBV2
j_call: TRBJ1-6
cdr3_aa: CASSGRALGLNSPLHF

v_call: TRBV20-1
j_call: TRBJ2-5
cdr3_aa: CSARALAGVYNETQYF

v_call: TRBV6-5
j_call: TRBJ1-6
cdr3_aa: CASWDALNYNSPLHF

v_call: TRBV6-2/TRBV6-3
j_call: TRBJ2-7
cdr3_aa: CASSYSGGGASEQYF

v_call: TRBV19
j_call: TRBJ1-1
cdr3_aa: CASSMGSGMNTEAFF

v_call: TRBV7-9
j_call: TRBJ1-1
cdr3_aa: CASSVDRAEAFF

v_call: TRBV9
j_call: TRBJ2-7
cdr3_aa: CASSVGAAEVGYEQYF